The clone carrying this TCR beta chain turned up a few times. The source of the sample is a study of cytomegalovirus exposure and HLA in healthy donors. Study context: An early data release held tens of millions of unique TCRs from HLA-typed donors.

V lost 0 bases to trimming and J lost 4 bases, with 6 bases between them. The CDR3 contains 13 residues. The germline V gene encodes CDR1 KGHSH and CDR2 LQKENI. PCR used 60 Vbeta primers and 13 Jbeta primers. Data came from immunoSEQ multiplex PCR; TCRdb stores just in-frame clones and leaves some out. The sample holds roughly 100,000 clones, almost 70% seen once. Sequenced: PBMCs. The chain links TRBV18 to TRBJ2-5; no reliable D call. This receptor was identified in a man aged 30 to 45 in good health and CMV-seronegative. The CDR3 is CASSPPSGETQYF. The CDR3 bases are TGTGCCAGCTCACCACCGTCGGGAGAGACCCAGTACTTC.